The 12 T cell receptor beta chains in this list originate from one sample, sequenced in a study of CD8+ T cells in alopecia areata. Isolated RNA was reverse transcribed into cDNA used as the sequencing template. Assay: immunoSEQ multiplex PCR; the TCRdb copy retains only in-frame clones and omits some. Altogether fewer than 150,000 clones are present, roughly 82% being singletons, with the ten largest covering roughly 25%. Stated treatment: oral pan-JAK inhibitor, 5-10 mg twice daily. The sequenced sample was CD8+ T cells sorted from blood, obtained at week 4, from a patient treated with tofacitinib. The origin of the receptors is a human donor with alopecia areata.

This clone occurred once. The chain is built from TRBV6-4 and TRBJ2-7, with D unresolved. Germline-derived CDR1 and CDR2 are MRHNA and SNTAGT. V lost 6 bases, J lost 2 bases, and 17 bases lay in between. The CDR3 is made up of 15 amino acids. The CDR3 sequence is CASSPGPSPTYEQYF. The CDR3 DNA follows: TGTGCCAGCAGCCCTGGGCCTAGTCCTACCTACGAGCAGTACTTC.

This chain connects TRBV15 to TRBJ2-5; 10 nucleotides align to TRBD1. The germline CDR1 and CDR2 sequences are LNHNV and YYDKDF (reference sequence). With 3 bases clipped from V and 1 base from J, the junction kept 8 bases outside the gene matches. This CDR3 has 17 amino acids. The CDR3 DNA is TGTGCCACCAGCAGTGGCGCGGGACAGGGGACCCAAGAGACCCAGTACTTC. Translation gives CATSSGAGQGTQETQYF.

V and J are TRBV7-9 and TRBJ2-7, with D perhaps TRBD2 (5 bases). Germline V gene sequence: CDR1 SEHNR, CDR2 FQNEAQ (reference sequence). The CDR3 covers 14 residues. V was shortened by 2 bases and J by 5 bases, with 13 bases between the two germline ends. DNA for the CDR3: TGTGCCAGCAGCTTACCTACGGGGAAAAACGAGCAGTACTTC. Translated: CASSLPTGKNEQYF.

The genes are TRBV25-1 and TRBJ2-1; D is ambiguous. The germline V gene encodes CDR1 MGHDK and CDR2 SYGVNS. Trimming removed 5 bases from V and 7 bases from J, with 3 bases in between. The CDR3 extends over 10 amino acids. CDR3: CASSSNEQFF. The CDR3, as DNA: TGTGCCAGCAGTTCGAATGAGCAGTTCTTC.

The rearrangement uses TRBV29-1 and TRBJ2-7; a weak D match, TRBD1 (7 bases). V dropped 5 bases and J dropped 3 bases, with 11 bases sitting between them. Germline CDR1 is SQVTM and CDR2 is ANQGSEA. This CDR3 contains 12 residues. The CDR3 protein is CSVSGGGYEQYF. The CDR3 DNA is TGCAGCGTTTCAGGGGGAGGCTACGAGCAGTACTTC.

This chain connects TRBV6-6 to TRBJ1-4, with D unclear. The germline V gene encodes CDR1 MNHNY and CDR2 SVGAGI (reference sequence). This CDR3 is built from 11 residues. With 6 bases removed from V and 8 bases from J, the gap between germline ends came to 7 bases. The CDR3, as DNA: TGTGCCAGCAGGGAAAACGAAAAACTGTTTTTT. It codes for CASRENEKLFF.

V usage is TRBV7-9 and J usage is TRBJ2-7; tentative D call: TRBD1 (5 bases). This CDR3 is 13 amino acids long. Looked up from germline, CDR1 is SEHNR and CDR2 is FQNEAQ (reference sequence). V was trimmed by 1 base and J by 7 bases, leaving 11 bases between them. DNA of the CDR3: TGTGCCAGCAGCTTAGAGGGGTTGGAAGAGCAGTACTTC. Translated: CASSLEGLEEQYF.

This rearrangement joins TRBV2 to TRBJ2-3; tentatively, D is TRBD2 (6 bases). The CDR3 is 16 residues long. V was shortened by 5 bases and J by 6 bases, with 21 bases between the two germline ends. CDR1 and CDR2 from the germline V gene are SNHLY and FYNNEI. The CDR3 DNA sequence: TGTGCCAGCAGTTGGAGAGCGGGCTGGACCGACGATACGCAGTATTTT. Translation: CASSWRAGWTDDTQYF.

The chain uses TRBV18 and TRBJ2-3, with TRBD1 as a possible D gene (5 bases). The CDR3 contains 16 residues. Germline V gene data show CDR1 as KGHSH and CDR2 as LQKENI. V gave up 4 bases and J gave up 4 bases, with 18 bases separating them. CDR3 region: CASSLPFGALSDTQYF. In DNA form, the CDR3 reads TGTGCCAGCTCACTACCTTTTGGGGCTTTATCAGATACGCAGTATTTT.

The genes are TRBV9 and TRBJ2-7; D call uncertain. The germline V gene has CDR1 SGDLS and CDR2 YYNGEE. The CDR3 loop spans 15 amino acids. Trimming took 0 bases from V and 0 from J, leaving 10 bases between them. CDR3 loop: CASSVGTAHSYEQYF. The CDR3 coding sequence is TGTGCCAGCAGCGTAGGGACCGCCCACTCCTACGAGCAGTACTTC.

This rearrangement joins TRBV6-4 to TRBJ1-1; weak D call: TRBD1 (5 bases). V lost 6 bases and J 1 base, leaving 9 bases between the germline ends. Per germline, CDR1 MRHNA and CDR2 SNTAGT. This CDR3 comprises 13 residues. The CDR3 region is CASSLGGNTEAFF. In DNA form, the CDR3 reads TGTGCCAGCAGCCTTGGGGGGAACACTGAAGCTTTCTTT.

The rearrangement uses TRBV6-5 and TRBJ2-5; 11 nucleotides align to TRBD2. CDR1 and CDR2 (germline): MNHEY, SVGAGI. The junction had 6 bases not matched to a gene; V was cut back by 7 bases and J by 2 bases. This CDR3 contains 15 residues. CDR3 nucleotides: TGTGCCAGCACCCCTAGCGGGGGGTCACAAGAGACCCAGTACTTC. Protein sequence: CASTPSGGSQETQYF.